This T cell receptor (beta chain) was sequenced in a study of human T cells and chemical hapten exposure. This clonotype was counted a few times. Each CDR3 protein gets one entry after TCRdb re-called the 5' RACE reads with MiXCR. The table includes 130,000 or so distinct CDR3 sequences, 3.5% to 5% detected once. This CDR3 is built from 15 residues. The germline CDR1 and CDR2 sequences are SGHRS and YFSETQ. Trimming stripped 0 bases from V and 5 bases from J, with 14 bases between. Blood, whole and unfractionated, served as the source for total RNA extraction. The chain carries TRBV5-1 and TRBJ2-5; tentative D call: TRBD2 (5 bases). The origin of this receptor is a female donor in good health. This chain's CDR3 is CASSLVAPAEETQYF. In DNA form, the CDR3 reads TGCGCCAGCAGCTTGGTCGCCCCAGCGGAGGAGACCCAGTACTTC.